This section outlines one TCR beta chain sequence together with its context. The antigen remains undetermined. This entry comes from a study of shared clonotypes between healthy human individuals. Findings and limits, study-wide: Sampling covered blood only; tissue repertoires likely differ. Clonotype sharing across donors was expected to vary with sequencing depth.

Each subset's genomic DNA was split evenly across several immunoSEQ plates. Per the study methods: Sequence data from immunoSEQ were junction-only and lacked quality scores; consequently, filtering differed. The table came from immunoSEQ multiplex PCR; TCRdb's copy has only in-frame clones and leaves some out. D and trimming come from the DNA, and the V and J calls and clone size come from that table. The sample shows some 2,500,000 clones, approximately 93% of them seen only once. CDR1 MDHEN and CDR2 SYDVKM come from the germline V gene. The CDR3 is made up of 12 amino acids. V lost 6 bases to trimming and J lost 5 bases, with 11 bases between them.

The chain links TRBV28 to TRBJ2-7; D uncertain. Sequenced sample: naive CD4+ T cells from PBMCs. Subset noted: CD45RA+ positively selected. The sequence was obtained from a man between 18 and 29 years old in good health. Some clones in this sample may be carry-over from other donors' samples. The CDR3 reads CASRRMENEQYF. The CDR3 nucleotides read TGTGCCAGCAGGCGGATGGAGAACGAGCAGTACTTC.